This is a list of T cell receptor beta chains from one sample in a study of pediatric ulcerative colitis. Libraries were prepared by immunoSEQ multiplex PCR; TCRdb keeps only in-frame clonotypes and omits some of them. The sample holds 30,000 to 40,000 clones; roughly 81% are singletons and the top ten take under 1.2%. Sample: gut tissue. The origin of the receptors is a boy younger than 18 with mild ulcerative colitis. Each CDR3 is given with its conserved first and last residue. D genes are given only for firm matches. Part of the rows lack a size; the others show once, few, many or a class for expanded clones.

abundance: .; len: 22; v_gene: TRBV15; d_gene: .; j_gene: TRBJ2-5; CDR3nt: TGTGCCACCAGCAGAGGAGCTGGATGGAGAGGACTACCTACAACTCATAGGGAGACCCAGTACTTC; CDR3aa: CATSRGAGWRGLPTTHRETQYF
abundance: .; len: 11; v_gene: TRBV4-2; d_gene: .; j_gene: TRBJ2-7; CDR3nt: TGTGCCAGCCGCGAGGGGTACGAGCAGTACTTC; CDR3aa: CASREGYEQYF
abundance: .; len: 17; v_gene: TRBV7-6; d_gene: .; j_gene: TRBJ2-6; CDR3nt: TGTGCCAGCAGCCGCGGGAACACAGTCTCTGGGGCCAACGTCCTGACTTTC; CDR3aa: CASSRGNTVSGANVLTF
abundance: .; len: 15; v_gene: TRBV2; d_gene: .; j_gene: TRBJ2-4; CDR3nt: TGTGCCAGCAGTGAAGGTGCAGGGGGGAAAAACATTCAGTACTTC; CDR3aa: CASSEGAGGKNIQYF
abundance: .; len: 16; v_gene: TRBV7-2; d_gene: TRBD2; j_gene: TRBJ2-7; CDR3nt: TGTGCCAGCAGCTTCACTAGCGGGTCCTTGGGGGGGGAGCAGTACTTC; CDR3aa: CASSFTSGSLGGEQYF
abundance: few; len: 14; v_gene: TRBV12-5; d_gene: TRBD2; j_gene: TRBJ2-5; CDR3nt: TGTGCTAGTGGTTTCGGGACGGGGGGGGAGACCCAGTACTTC; CDR3aa: CASGFGTGGETQYF
abundance: .; len: 15; v_gene: TRBV5-6; d_gene: .; j_gene: TRBJ1-2; CDR3nt: TGTGCCAGCAGCCTGGCGGGCAGGATAAACTATGGCTACACCTTC; CDR3aa: CASSLAGRINYGYTF
abundance: .; len: 13; v_gene: TRBV4-1; d_gene: .; j_gene: TRBJ2-7; CDR3nt: TGCGCCAGCAGCCAAGCTCGCTACAACGAGCAGTACTTC; CDR3aa: CASSQARYNEQYF
abundance: .; len: 12; v_gene: TRBV30; d_gene: .; j_gene: TRBJ1-1; CDR3nt: TGTGCCTGGAGGCAACAGGAAACTGAAGCTTTCTTT; CDR3aa: CAWRQQETEAFF
abundance: few; len: 13; v_gene: TRBV5-4; d_gene: .; j_gene: TRBJ1-1; CDR3nt: TGTGCCAGCAGCCCACTTGAGAGCCCTGAAGCTTTCTTT; CDR3aa: CASSPLESPEAFF
abundance: few; len: 16; v_gene: TRBV7-2; d_gene: TRBD1; j_gene: TRBJ1-5; CDR3nt: TGTGCCAGCAGCTTAGTTAGGGGGCACGGAGAACAGCCCCAGCATTTT; CDR3aa: CASSLVRGHGEQPQHF
abundance: .; len: 13; v_gene: TRBV7-8; d_gene: .; j_gene: TRBJ2-7; CDR3nt: TGTGCCAGCAGCTTAGCACGGATGTACGAGCAGTACTTC; CDR3aa: CASSLARMYEQYF
abundance: .; len: 16; v_gene: TRBV9; d_gene: .; j_gene: TRBJ2-2; CDR3nt: TGTGCCAGCAGCCTCCGGGACTCTCGTAACGGCGGGGAGCTGTTTTTT; CDR3aa: CASSLRDSRNGGELFF
abundance: once; len: 12; v_gene: TRBV18; d_gene: .; j_gene: TRBJ2-5; CDR3nt: TGTGCCAGCTCACAAGATTTAGAGACCCAGTACTTC; CDR3aa: CASSQDLETQYF
abundance: .; len: 18; v_gene: TRBV5-8; d_gene: .; j_gene: TRBJ2-7; CDR3nt: TGTGCCAGCAGCCCGTTGACGAGTCCAGGGTACCTCGCCTACGAGCAGTACTTC; CDR3aa: CASSPLTSPGYLAYEQYF
abundance: .; len: 15; v_gene: TRBV6-6; d_gene: TRBD1; j_gene: TRBJ1-2; CDR3nt: TGTGCCAGCAGTTACTCCGAGACAGGGCGGTATGGCTACACCTTC; CDR3aa: CASSYSETGRYGYTF
abundance: once; len: 15; v_gene: TRBV2; d_gene: .; j_gene: TRBJ2-7; CDR3nt: TGTGCCAGCAGTGAAGGGGTGGGGACCACCTACGAGCAGTACTTC; CDR3aa: CASSEGVGTTYEQYF
abundance: .; len: 15; v_gene: TRBV15; d_gene: .; j_gene: TRBJ1-3; CDR3nt: TGTGCCACCAGCAGAGATAGGAGCTCTGGAAACACCATATATTTT; CDR3aa: CATSRDRSSGNTIYF
abundance: .; len: 14; v_gene: TRBV6-1; d_gene: TRBD1; j_gene: TRBJ2-7; CDR3nt: TGTGCCAGCGGCCGGGACAGGGGGCCCTACGAGCAGTACTTC; CDR3aa: CASGRDRGPYEQYF
abundance: .; len: 12; v_gene: TRBV15; d_gene: .; j_gene: TRBJ1-5; CDR3nt: TGTGCCACCAGCATAGGCAATCAGCCCCAGCATTTT; CDR3aa: CATSIGNQPQHF
abundance: .; len: 13; v_gene: TRBV2; d_gene: .; j_gene: TRBJ2-7; CDR3nt: TGTGCCAGCACTGGGCCCCACCGCTACGAGCAGTACTTC; CDR3aa: CASTGPHRYEQYF
abundance: .; len: 14; v_gene: TRBV2; d_gene: .; j_gene: TRBJ1-2; CDR3nt: TGTGCCAGCAGTGAACGTGTAGTAGGCTTTGGCTACACCTTC; CDR3aa: CASSERVVGFGYTF
abundance: .; len: 16; v_gene: TRBV11-3; d_gene: TRBD2; j_gene: TRBJ2-7; CDR3nt: TGTGCCAGCAGCTTAGAACCTAGCGGGGGATCCTACGAGCAGTACTTC; CDR3aa: CASSLEPSGGSYEQYF
abundance: few; len: 13; v_gene: TRBV5-1; d_gene: .; j_gene: TRBJ1-1; CDR3nt: TGCGCCAGCAGGTTTACAGGAAACACTGAAGCTTTCTTT; CDR3aa: CASRFTGNTEAFF
abundance: .; len: 15; v_gene: TRBV4-2; d_gene: .; j_gene: TRBJ2-3; CDR3nt: TGTGCCAGCAGCCGCTCTCTAACTAGCACAGATACGCAGTATTTT; CDR3aa: CASSRSLTSTDTQYF
abundance: .; len: 13; v_gene: TRBV7-8; d_gene: .; j_gene: TRBJ1-1; CDR3nt: TGTGCCAGCGCAAAATTGGGGAACACTGAAGCTTTCTTT; CDR3aa: CASAKLGNTEAFF
abundance: .; len: 14; v_gene: TRBV9; d_gene: .; j_gene: TRBJ2-5; CDR3nt: TGTGCCAGCAGCCCGGGTCCCTCAGAAGAGACCCAGTACTTC; CDR3aa: CASSPGPSEETQYF
abundance: .; len: 14; v_gene: TRBV6-5; d_gene: .; j_gene: TRBJ1-1; CDR3nt: TGTGCCAGCAGTTCTTTGGGGGAGAACACTGAAGCTTTCTTT; CDR3aa: CASSSLGENTEAFF
abundance: .; len: 13; v_gene: TRBV13; d_gene: .; j_gene: TRBJ1-2; CDR3nt: TGTGCCAGCAGCTTGACAGATTTAGGGGGCTACACCTTC; CDR3aa: CASSLTDLGGYTF
abundance: .; len: 12; v_gene: TRBV2; d_gene: TRBD2; j_gene: TRBJ2-5; CDR3nt: TGTGCCAGTAGCGGGGTGCAAGAGACCCAGTACTTC; CDR3aa: CASSGVQETQYF
abundance: .; len: 15; v_gene: TRBV19; d_gene: .; j_gene: TRBJ2-1; CDR3nt: TGTGCCAGTAGTTTCTTACGGGGGCTATACAATGAGCAGTTCTTC; CDR3aa: CASSFLRGLYNEQFF
abundance: .; len: 14; v_gene: TRBV7-2; d_gene: .; j_gene: TRBJ2-3; CDR3nt: TGTGCCAGCAGCTTAGACGGGAGCACAGATACGCAGTATTTT; CDR3aa: CASSLDGSTDTQYF
abundance: .; len: 14; v_gene: TRBV2; d_gene: TRBD2; j_gene: TRBJ2-1; CDR3nt: TGTGCCAGCAGTAGACTAGCGGGTTACAATGAGCAGTTCTTC; CDR3aa: CASSRLAGYNEQFF
abundance: .; len: 13; v_gene: TRBV4-1; d_gene: .; j_gene: TRBJ2-3; CDR3nt: TGCGCCAGCAGCCAATTCAGGGGGGGAACGCAGTATTTT; CDR3aa: CASSQFRGGTQYF
abundance: .; len: 14; v_gene: TRBV5-5; d_gene: TRBD1; j_gene: TRBJ1-6; CDR3nt: TGTGCCAGCAGCCGAACAGGGGGGAATTCACCCCTCCACTTT; CDR3aa: CASSRTGGNSPLHF
abundance: once; len: 13; v_gene: TRBV5-6; d_gene: .; j_gene: TRBJ1-1; CDR3nt: TGTGCCAGCAGCTTGGACCCGACAGATGAAGCTTTCTTT; CDR3aa: CASSLDPTDEAFF
abundance: .; len: 15; v_gene: TRBV5-1; d_gene: .; j_gene: TRBJ2-2; CDR3nt: TGCGCCAGCAGCTTGCGTCTCGCGGGATCCGGGGAGCTGTTTTTT; CDR3aa: CASSLRLAGSGELFF
abundance: once; len: 14; v_gene: TRBV7-9; d_gene: .; j_gene: TRBJ2-1; CDR3nt: TGTGCCAGCAGCTTTTTATCGGACAGAGATGAGCAGTTCTTC; CDR3aa: CASSFLSDRDEQFF
abundance: few; len: 12; v_gene: TRBV13; d_gene: .; j_gene: TRBJ1-2; CDR3nt: TGTGCCAGCAGCTTTACTAACTATGGCTACACCTTC; CDR3aa: CASSFTNYGYTF
abundance: .; len: 15; v_gene: TRBV10-3; d_gene: .; j_gene: TRBJ1-3; CDR3nt: TGTGCCATCAGTGAGTCGGTAGACTCTGGAAACACCATATATTTT; CDR3aa: CAISESVDSGNTIYF
abundance: .; len: 13; v_gene: TRBV30; d_gene: .; j_gene: TRBJ2-1; CDR3nt: TGTGCCTGGAAACGCGACCCGGCCGGTGAGCAGTTCTTC; CDR3aa: CAWKRDPAGEQFF
abundance: .; len: 17; v_gene: TRBV9; d_gene: .; j_gene: TRBJ1-1; CDR3nt: TGTGCCAGCAGCGTAGTCGGTTGGGGAAACGGGAACACTGAAGCTTTCTTT; CDR3aa: CASSVVGWGNGNTEAFF
abundance: .; len: 12; v_gene: TRBV30; d_gene: .; j_gene: TRBJ1-2; CDR3nt: TGTGCCTGGATGCGGGATAACTATGGCTACACCTTC; CDR3aa: CAWMRDNYGYTF
abundance: once; len: 15; v_gene: TRBV7-6; d_gene: .; j_gene: TRBJ1-3; CDR3nt: TGTGCCAGCAGCTTAGTCGAGGGTGCTGGAAACACCATATATTTT; CDR3aa: CASSLVEGAGNTIYF
abundance: .; len: 13; v_gene: TRBV2; d_gene: TRBD2; j_gene: TRBJ2-1; CDR3nt: TGTGCCAGCTCCCGGGGGGGGCGTCGTGAGCAGTTCTTC; CDR3aa: CASSRGGRREQFF
abundance: few; len: 15; v_gene: TRBV7-3; d_gene: TRBD1; j_gene: TRBJ2-7; CDR3nt: TGTGCCAGCAGCCTGCAGGGACAGGCATCCTACGAGCAGTACTTC; CDR3aa: CASSLQGQASYEQYF
abundance: .; len: 16; v_gene: TRBV5-1; d_gene: TRBD1; j_gene: TRBJ1-4; CDR3nt: TGCGCCAGCAGCCCACGACAGGGAGCAACTAATGAAAAACTGTTTTTT; CDR3aa: CASSPRQGATNEKLFF
abundance: .; len: 15; v_gene: TRBV6-5; d_gene: .; j_gene: TRBJ1-2; CDR3nt: TGTGCCAGCAGAAAATGGCAGGGAGGAAACTATGGCTACACCTTC; CDR3aa: CASRKWQGGNYGYTF
abundance: once; len: 16; v_gene: TRBV4-2; d_gene: .; j_gene: TRBJ2-1; CDR3nt: TGTGCCAGCAGCCAAGAAGGAGGGGGCCTACACAATGAGCAGTTCTTC; CDR3aa: CASSQEGGGLHNEQFF
abundance: .; len: 13; v_gene: TRBV7-3; d_gene: .; j_gene: TRBJ2-3; CDR3nt: TGTGCCAGCAGCCCAGTCCGTGCAGATACGCAGTATTTT; CDR3aa: CASSPVRADTQYF
abundance: .; len: 14; v_gene: TRBV6-1; d_gene: .; j_gene: TRBJ1-5; CDR3nt: TGTGCCAGCAATGACAGGTATAGCAATCAGCCCCAGCATTTT; CDR3aa: CASNDRYSNQPQHF
abundance: .; len: 14; v_gene: TRBV6-5; d_gene: .; j_gene: TRBJ1-6; CDR3nt: TGTGCCAGCAGCGCCTCGAGGGGGATTTCACCCCTCCACTTT; CDR3aa: CASSASRGISPLHF
abundance: .; len: 16; v_gene: TRBV9; d_gene: .; j_gene: TRBJ1-1; CDR3nt: TGTGCCAGCAGCGTAGGCCCAACAGGAAGGGGCACTGAAGCTTTCTTT; CDR3aa: CASSVGPTGRGTEAFF
abundance: .; len: 16; v_gene: TRBV5-1; d_gene: TRBD1; j_gene: TRBJ2-7; CDR3nt: TGCGCCAGCAGCTGGGCCGTGGGACAGGGGCGCTACGAGCAGTACTTC; CDR3aa: CASSWAVGQGRYEQYF
abundance: .; len: 13; v_gene: TRBV11-2; d_gene: .; j_gene: TRBJ2-2; CDR3nt: TGTGCCAGCAGCTTCCAGGGTGCCGGGGAGCTGTTTTTT; CDR3aa: CASSFQGAGELFF
abundance: once; len: 16; v_gene: TRBV7-9; d_gene: .; j_gene: TRBJ1-3; CDR3nt: TGTGCCAGCAGCCCCCCTGGTGGGAGCTCTGGAAACACCATATATTTT; CDR3aa: CASSPPGGSSGNTIYF
abundance: .; len: 16; v_gene: TRBV4-1; d_gene: TRBD1; j_gene: TRBJ2-5; CDR3nt: TGCGCCAGCAGCCACCCCCGACAGGGTGGGCAAGAGACCCAGTACTTC; CDR3aa: CASSHPRQGGQETQYF
abundance: .; len: 16; v_gene: TRBV14; d_gene: TRBD1; j_gene: TRBJ1-1; CDR3nt: TGTGCCAGCAGAGAGACAGGGTGGAGAGTGAACACTGAAGCTTTCTTT; CDR3aa: CASRETGWRVNTEAFF
abundance: .; len: 16; v_gene: TRBV11-1; d_gene: .; j_gene: TRBJ2-5; CDR3nt: TGTGCCAGCAGCTCACGAAATCAGGGGGGGGAGAAGACCCAGTACTTC; CDR3aa: CASSSRNQGGEKTQYF